This T cell receptor beta chain was sequenced during a study of T cell responses to AZD1222 COVID-19 vaccine. Study observations and caveats: The donor cohort was predominantly white British with a female majority, and clonal diversity may have been underestimated.

Some clones are missing from TCRdb's copy, which holds only in-frame ones; the method was immunoSEQ multiplex PCR. The sample holds 190,000 or so clones, 70% to 90% seen once. V dropped 1 base and J dropped 7 bases, with 17 bases sitting between them. The CDR3 is 16 amino acids. Germline V CDR1 and CDR2: LGHNA, YNFKEQ. Second-dose timings of about 4 or about 12 weeks were pooled. Details on this clone: Antigen specificity is unknown.

This receptor was taken from an adult who received the AZD1222 COVID-19 vaccine. The chain recombines TRBV4-2 with TRBJ1-5, with D perhaps matching TRBD1 (5 bases). The sequencing used peripheral blood, collected 28 days after the second AZD1222 dose. The chain's CDR3 is CASSQVGQGLGQPQHF. CDR3 in DNA: TGTGCCAGCAGCCAAGTTGGGCAGGGACTTGGACAGCCCCAGCATTTT.